The text below deals with one T cell receptor beta chain. This clonotype has at least ten counts. No antigen is known for it. Base qualities are not at hand, and no much larger clone is one base apart. This sample was included in a study of spatial heterogeneity in lung cancer (dated by TCRdb to about 2019). Regarding the study in general: Beta-chain transcripts were consistently detected in greater numbers than alpha-chain transcripts, which likely reflected higher beta-chain transcript abundance. At surgery, roughly 220 tumor regions, around 67 matched nontumor lung samples and more than 55 PBMC samples were TCR-sequenced for both alpha and beta chains. In the raw uncorrected reads, each unique combination of TCR and UMI appeared more than ten times on average. Nonsynonymous mutation counts, determined by whole-exome sequencing of tumor tissue, were related to TCR repertoire features. In non-small cell lung cancer, the study quantitatively compared TCR alpha and beta repertoires across several tumor regions, matched nontumor lung, and blood.

What the research found in general, with its limitations: Additional single-cell paired TCR alpha and beta sequencing was considered necessary to confirm, at a functional level, the hypothesis that regional TCRs recognize regional mutations. Ubiquitous expanded tumor TCRs showed up in blood more often at tumor resection than at routine follow-up.

The sample's time point label, decoded: sample taken at primary tumor resection. Without any cell sorting, TCR sequencing was performed on whole RNA extracted either from tumor and nontumor lung tissue or from cryopreserved PBMC samples. The donors were approximately 70 patients from the lung TRACERx cohort who had early-stage, untreated non-small cell lung cancer. Only patients for whom sufficient RNA was available from at least two tumor regions were selected for TCR sequencing. Receptor amplification or capture employed 5' RACE. Instrument on record: NextSeq 500. To allow correction of PCR and sequencing errors, the TCR library protocol tagged every TCR cDNA molecule with a unique molecular identifier. Per the authors' processing: TCR identification, UMI-based error correction and CDR3 extraction were all carried out with Decombinator tools. Expanded TCRs were defined as those above a frequency of 2 per 1,000, corresponding to the top 1% of the tumor frequency distribution. Each repertoire was subsampled 100 times to 5,000 TCRs, after which Renyi diversity was computed with the R vegan package. CDR3 similarity networks were built from amino acid triplet string-kernel similarity, with CDR3s being connected when pairwise similarity was above 0.82. TCRdb handled the public reads itself, with Q25 trimming in fastp and clone calling in MiXCR, and kept productive beta chains. Records with the same CDR3 protein are collapsed into one entry carrying the most frequent genes and DNA. The V and J calls reflect TCRdb's pipeline rather than the authors' work. This sample holds about 36,000 distinct CDR3 sequences; 5.2% were observed only once. About 30% of the sample belongs to the ten largest clones.

Sequenced here: PBMCs, sampled at surgery. The origin of this receptor is a female donor with early-stage non-small cell lung cancer.

The bases are TGCAGCGTTGGGGGCGTGACTTCTGGCTACACCTTC. Its product reads: CSVGGVTSGYTF. The chain is assembled from TRBV29-1 and TRBJ1-2, and possibly TRBD1, on 5 matching bases. The germline V gene provides CDR1 SQVTM and CDR2 ANQGSEA. The V end loses 4 bases and the J end loses 7 bases, and a stretch of 13 bases separates them. The CDR3, from cysteine to phenylalanine, totals 12 residues. The only DNA kept is the CDR3, 36 bases in frame from the first base.